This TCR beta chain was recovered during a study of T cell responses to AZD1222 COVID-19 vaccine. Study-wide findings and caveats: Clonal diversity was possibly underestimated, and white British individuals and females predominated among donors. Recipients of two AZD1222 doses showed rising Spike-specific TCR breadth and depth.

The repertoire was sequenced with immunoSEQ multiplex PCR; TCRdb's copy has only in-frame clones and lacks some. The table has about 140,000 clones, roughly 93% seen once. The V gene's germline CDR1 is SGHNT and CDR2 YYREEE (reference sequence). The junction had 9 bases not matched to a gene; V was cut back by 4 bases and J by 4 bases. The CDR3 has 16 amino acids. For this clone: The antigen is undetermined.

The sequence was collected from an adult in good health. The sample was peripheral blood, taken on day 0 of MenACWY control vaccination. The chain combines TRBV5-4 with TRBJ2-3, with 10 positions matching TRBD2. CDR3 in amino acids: CASSVGRAGGADTQYF. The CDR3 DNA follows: TGTGCCAGCAGCGTTGGGAGAGCGGGGGGGGCAGATACGCAGTATTTT.